The clone carrying this TCR beta chain showed up just once. The entry originates in a study of TIL therapy for anti-PD-1-resistant metastatic lung cancer. Overall study context: Most patients had lung adenocarcinoma.

Time point described: pre-treatment sample, taken before nivolumab and TIL therapy. This was the immunoSEQ v3 assay. Libraries were sequenced to around 2 million read pairs (survey) or roughly 4.5-6 million (deep). Assay: immunoSEQ multiplex PCR; the TCRdb copy retains only in-frame clones and omits some. The top ten clones hold roughly 9.1% of a sample with 10,000 to 15,000 clones, nearly 80% of them seen once. The sequence was obtained from a person aged 30 to 80 with non-small cell lung cancer. This sample comprised blood, obtained at baseline.

The CDR3 is CATSGLAGDSSTDTQYF. The CDR3 DNA is TGTGCCACCAGCGGATTAGCGGGAGACTCGAGCACAGATACGCAGTATTTT. V and J are TRBV15 and TRBJ2-3; 9 bases align to TRBD2. Germline assignment: CDR1 LNHNV and CDR2 YYDKDF (reference sequence). V gave up 5 bases and J gave up 0 bases; unmatched junction bases: 9. The CDR3 has 17 residues.